The 27 T cell receptor beta chains listed next were all sequenced from one sample in a study of cytomegalovirus exposure and HLA in healthy donors. In the PCR, 60 Vbeta and 13 Jbeta primers were used. Generated by immunoSEQ multiplex PCR, the TCRdb table keeps only in-frame clones and is missing some. The repertoire holds some 150,000 clones, around 75% seen once, with roughly 2.8% in the top ten. The sequencing sample was made of PBMCs. The receptors shown here come from a woman under 40 in good health and CMV-seronegative.

The chain couples TRBV29-1 to TRBJ1-2, with 9 bases that match TRBD1. The CDR3 has 14 residues. V shed 1 base and J 4 bases; nucleotides not matched to a gene: 4. The germline V gene encodes CDR1 SQVTM and CDR2 ANQGSEA. For the CDR3, the DNA is TGCAGCGTTGAAGGGACAGGGGTAGGCTATGGCTACACCTTC. This encodes CSVEGTGVGYGYTF.

This clone has just one count. This rearrangement joins TRBV19 to TRBJ1-2; 8 bases match TRBD1. CDR3 size: 13 residues. Trimming took 10 bases from V and 1 from J; bases not matched to a gene: 5. Germline V lookup: CDR1 LNHDA, CDR2 SQIVND (reference sequence). This chain's CDR3 is CATEDRDNYGYTF. The CDR3 DNA reads as TGTGCCACCGAGGACAGGGATAACTATGGCTACACCTTC.

The V and J genes are TRBV4-1 and TRBJ2-2; 11 bases match TRBD1. Germline trimming cut 2 bases from V and 4 bases from J; bases unmatched to any gene: 9. The CDR3 consists of 18 residues. Germline CDR1 and CDR2: MGHRA and YSYEKL. The DNA for the CDR3 is TGCGCCAGCAGCCAACATCGCCTCGGGACAGGGGGCACCGGGGAGCTGTTTTTT. Encoded protein: CASSQHRLGTGGTGELFF.

V usage is TRBV29-1 and J usage is TRBJ1-1; 8 nucleotides agree with TRBD1. V was pared by 7 bases and J by 2 bases, with 3 bases of the junction left unmatched. Per the germline V gene, CDR1 is SQVTM and CDR2 is ANQGSEA. The CDR3 loop spans 12 amino acids. For the CDR3, the DNA is TGCAGCGGGGACAGGCTTAACACTGAAGCTTTCTTT. Its translation: CSGDRLNTEAFF.

This chain joins TRBV30 and TRBJ2-5; D is possibly TRBD2 (5 bases). The V end lost 0 bases, the J end lost 4 bases, and 6 bases lay between the germline ends. Per germline, CDR1 GTSNPN and CDR2 SVGIG (reference sequence). This CDR3 has 12 residues. The CDR3 DNA sequence: TGTGCCTGGAGTGTACGGGGAGAGACCCAGTACTTC. It is translated as CAWSVRGETQYF.

The chain carries TRBV11-3 and TRBJ2-5; D is unclear. The germline V gene encodes CDR1 SGHNT and CDR2 YENEEA. Trimming shortened V by 0 bases and J by 4 bases, and 6 bases separated the two germline ends. The CDR3 sequence is 13 residues long. For the CDR3, the DNA is TGTGCCAGCAGCTTAGAGGCTCGAGAGACCCAGTACTTC. Its protein is CASSLEARETQYF.

The V gene is TRBV5-1, the J gene TRBJ2-3; TRBD1 matches 8 bases. CDR1 and CDR2 from the germline V gene are SGHRS and YFSETQ. The V gene end was trimmed by 1 base and the J gene end by 5 bases; junction bases not matched to a gene: 6. The CDR3 runs to 15 residues. The CDR3, as DNA: TGCGCCAGCAGCTTGATCCAGGGGGCGCGAGATACGCAGTATTTT. Translation gives CASSLIQGARDTQYF.

For the CDR3, the DNA is TGCGCCAGCAGCCGCACTAGCGGGAGTGGGAATGAGCAGTTCTTC. This translates into CASSRTSGSGNEQFF. This rearrangement joins TRBV4-1 to TRBJ2-1; TRBD2 matches 11 bases. CDR3 length equals 15 residues. From germline, CDR1 is MGHRA and CDR2 YSYEKL. J was trimmed by 7 bases and V by 4 bases; bases with no gene match: 6.

The sample holds one count of this clone. The chain combines TRBV25-1 with TRBJ1-2; no firm D call. CDR1 is MGHDK, CDR2 SYGVNS, per germline. V lost 4 bases, J lost 8 bases, and 11 bases lay in between. The CDR3 has 12 residues. CDR3 coding DNA: TGTGCCAGCAGTGGGGCCCCAGTAGGCTACACCTTC. Amino acid sequence: CASSGAPVGYTF.

The V call is TRBV19, the J call TRBJ2-1; TRBD1 agrees at 7 bases. The CDR3 is 15 residues long. From germline, CDR1 is LNHDA and CDR2 SQIVND (reference sequence). The V and J ends lost 3 bases and 3 bases, in that order; junction bases with no gene match: 5. The CDR3 spells CASSMWQGVYNEQFF. The CDR3 region has the DNA TGTGCCAGTAGTATGTGGCAGGGGGTCTACAATGAGCAGTTCTTC.

The rearrangement uses TRBV29-1 and TRBJ2-7; D gene ambiguous. The germline CDR1 and CDR2 sequences are SQVTM and ANQGSEA. The ends were cut back, 1 base at V and 2 bases at J, with 3 bases in the middle. This CDR3 contains 11 residues. Here the CDR3 reads CSVEVTYEQYF. CDR3 coding DNA: TGCAGCGTTGAAGTAACCTACGAGCAGTACTTC.

Turning to this clone: The identical CDR3 is also encoded by other nucleotide sequences in the sample. The rearrangement joins TRBV29-1 to TRBJ1-1; the match to TRBD1 covers 11 bases. Germline V gives CDR1 SQVTM, CDR2 ANQGSEA. CDR3 size: 14 residues. CDR3 coding DNA: TGCAGTGCCCAAAGGGGACAGGGGGGCACTGAAGCTTTCTTT. It codes for CSAQRGQGGTEAFF.

The chain combines TRBV5-1 with TRBJ2-3; TRBD2 aligns across 10 bases. V trimming: 0 bases; J trimming: 3 bases; junction bases outside the gene matches: 7. In germline, CDR1 is SGHRS, CDR2 YFSETQ. This CDR3 contains 17 residues. DNA for the CDR3: TGCGCCAGCAGCTTGGCCCCTAGCGGGAGAGGAACAGATACGCAGTATTTT. Translated, it gives CASSLAPSGRGTDTQYF.

This clone was observed a few times. V is TRBV27 and J is TRBJ1-2; tentative D call: TRBD1 (6 bases). Germline CDR1 MNHEY, CDR2 SMNVEV (reference sequence). The CDR3 extends over 16 amino acids. Trimming pared 3 bases from V and 1 base from J, leaving 15 bases between. The CDR3 DNA follows: TGTGCCAGCAGTTTGGGGGCAGGGGCCCTTAACTATGGCTACACCTTC. Translating gives CASSLGAGALNYGYTF.

This chain connects TRBV9 to TRBJ2-5; TRBD1 is a possible D gene (6 bases). The CDR3 contains 12 residues. Germline values: CDR1 SGDLS, CDR2 YYNGEE. Trimming removed 9 bases from V and 1 base from J, with 10 bases in between. The CDR3: CANRQAQETQYF. The CDR3 DNA sequence: TGTGCCAACAGACAGGCCCAAGAGACCCAGTACTTC.

This rearrangement joins TRBV28 to TRBJ1-1; the D gene is possibly TRBD1 (5 bases). The CDR3 loop spans 16 amino acids. Deletions cut 7 bases from V and 3 bases from J, with 21 bases between. Per germline, CDR1 MDHEN and CDR2 SYDVKM. This CDR3 reads CASTQVGGRSHTEAFF. DNA for the CDR3: TGTGCCAGCACCCAGGTGGGGGGGAGGTCCCACACTGAAGCTTTCTTT.

This chain uses TRBV2 with TRBJ2-7, with TRBD1 as a possible D gene (6 bases). Germline V gives CDR1 SNHLY, CDR2 FYNNEI. The CDR3 has 12 residues. V was pared by 6 bases and J by 1 base, with 7 bases between. The CDR3 region has the DNA TGTGCCAGCAGGGGGGCGTCCTACGAGCAGTACTTC. It encodes CASRGASYEQYF.

This clone has only a few counts. The chain employs TRBV5-1 and TRBJ1-1; D is uncertain. The V and J ends lost 0 bases and 1 base respectively, with 13 bases between them. There are 16 residues in the CDR3. Germline V gene sequence: CDR1 SGHRS, CDR2 YFSETQ. The CDR3 loop reads CASSLGSYGENTEAFF. For the CDR3, the DNA is TGCGCCAGCAGCTTGGGATCTTACGGGGAGAACACTGAAGCTTTCTTT.

V gene TRBV27 combines with J gene TRBJ1-2, with D perhaps TRBD1 (6 bases). This CDR3 is built from 15 residues. V was shortened by 6 bases and J by 5 bases, with 19 bases between the two germline ends. The V gene's germline CDR1 is MNHEY and CDR2 SMNVEV (reference sequence). CDR3 protein: CASSPLDGRGYGYTF. The DNA of the CDR3 is TGTGCCAGCAGCCCCCTGGATGGCAGGGGATATGGCTACACCTTC.

This clone was counted between two and nine times. The V and J genes are TRBV5-6 and TRBJ2-7; 8 bases fit TRBD1. CDR1 and CDR2 (germline): SGHDT, YYEEEE. This CDR3 comprises 14 residues. V lost 2 bases and J lost 5; bases outside the gene matches: 6. CDR3 region: CASSFRRGLDEQYF. The CDR3 bases are TGTGCCAGCAGCTTCCGCAGGGGGCTCGACGAGCAGTACTTC.

J is TRBJ2-7 and V is TRBV10-3, with 9 bases aligning to TRBD2. Losses at the gene ends were 8 bases for V and 7 bases for J; bases not matched to a gene: 9. Per the germline V gene, CDR1 is ENHRY and CDR2 is SYGVKD. CDR3 length: 13 amino acids. The CDR3 sequence is CAIWSGRLEEQYF. CDR3 sequence (DNA): TGTGCCATCTGGAGCGGGAGGCTGGAGGAGCAGTACTTC.

The chain is built from TRBV9 and TRBJ2-1; 13 bases agree with TRBD2. The CDR3 totals 16 residues. V lost 4 bases, J lost 8 bases, and 9 bases stayed unmatched. The germline V gene encodes CDR1 SGDLS and CDR2 YYNGEE. CDR3 protein: CASSFRLAGGRDEQFF. In DNA, the CDR3 is TGTGCCAGCAGCTTTCGACTAGCGGGGGGCCGGGATGAGCAGTTCTTC.

The chain employs TRBV7-9 and TRBJ2-1; D may be TRBD1 (5 bases). This CDR3 spans 16 amino acids. The germline V and J ends were trimmed by 4 bases and 0 bases, with 13 bases remaining between them. CDR1 is SEHNR and CDR2 is FQNEAQ in the germline V gene (reference sequence). CDR3 bases: TGTGCCAGCAGCTCACCGGACATCGTCTCCTACAATGAGCAGTTCTTC. This gives the protein CASSSPDIVSYNEQFF. Drawing the rest from reference TRBV7-9 and TRBJ2-1, the complete variable domain is DTGVSQNPRHKITKRGQNVTFRCDPISEHNRLYWYRQTLGQGPEFLTYFQNEAQLEKSRLLSDRFSAERPKGSFSTLEIQRTEQGDSAMYLCASSSPDIVSYNEQFFGPGTRLTVL.

This chain connects TRBV6-5 to TRBJ2-7; D remains ambiguous. Germline values: CDR1 MNHEY, CDR2 SVGAGI. CDR3 size: 14 residues. Between the trimmed V and J ends, which lost 0 bases and 2 bases, there was a span of 8 bases. CDR3: CASSYSGAAYEQYF. The CDR3 DNA reads as TGTGCCAGCAGTTACTCGGGCGCCGCCTACGAGCAGTACTTC.

The CDR3 reads CASSEGFSTPDTQYF. In nucleotides, the CDR3 is TGTGCCAGCAGTGAAGGATTCAGTACCCCAGATACGCAGTATTTT. The genes are TRBV6-1 and TRBJ2-3; D is ambiguous. Per germline, CDR1 MNHNS and CDR2 SASEGT. V shed 1 base and J shed 4 bases, with 12 bases lying between them. The CDR3 covers 15 residues.

This clone has a handful of counts. This sequence joins TRBV5-1 and TRBJ1-3; D remains ambiguous. Germline V gives CDR1 SGHRS, CDR2 YFSETQ. V lost 4 bases, J lost 3 bases, and 14 bases lay in between. The CDR3 runs to 15 residues. Here the CDR3 reads CASSLDDYHGNTIYF. The CDR3 region has the DNA TGCGCCAGCAGCCTGGACGACTACCATGGAAACACCATATATTTT.

The V call is TRBV5-5, the J call TRBJ1-2; TRBD1 aligns across 8 bases. Per germline, CDR1 SGHKS and CDR2 YYEKEE (reference sequence). The CDR3 has 15 amino acids. Trimming took 4 bases from V and 4 from J; bases not matched to a gene: 9. CDR3: CASSTWTGIGYGYTF. The CDR3 DNA sequence: TGTGCCAGCAGCACCTGGACAGGGATAGGCTATGGCTACACCTTC.